This T cell receptor beta chain was documented in a study of chemoradiotherapy in HPV16-positive cancers. Study outcomes and limitations: Non-HPV-specific T cells did not expand in tumors during treatment, whereas candidate HPV-specific clones and E7-related motifs did.

TCRdb's table, derived via immunoSEQ multiplex PCR, lists solely in-frame clones and lacks some. The sample consists of about 29,000 clones, 93% of them appearing once. This clone was seen just once. Its target is not known. This CDR3 is 13 amino acids long. The V end was cut by 5 bases, the J end by 5 bases, with 13 bases between. In germline, CDR1 is SGDLS, CDR2 YYNGEE. This receptor was taken from a human donor with HPV-associated anogenital cancer. This chain links TRBV9 with TRBJ1-2; a possible D gene is TRBD1 (6 bases). Here the sequenced sample was blood, taken from a patient who underwent chemoradiotherapy. CDR3 protein: CASSVRGGYGYTF. The CDR3, as DNA: TGTGCCAGCAGTGTTAGGGGGGGTTATGGCTACACCTTC.